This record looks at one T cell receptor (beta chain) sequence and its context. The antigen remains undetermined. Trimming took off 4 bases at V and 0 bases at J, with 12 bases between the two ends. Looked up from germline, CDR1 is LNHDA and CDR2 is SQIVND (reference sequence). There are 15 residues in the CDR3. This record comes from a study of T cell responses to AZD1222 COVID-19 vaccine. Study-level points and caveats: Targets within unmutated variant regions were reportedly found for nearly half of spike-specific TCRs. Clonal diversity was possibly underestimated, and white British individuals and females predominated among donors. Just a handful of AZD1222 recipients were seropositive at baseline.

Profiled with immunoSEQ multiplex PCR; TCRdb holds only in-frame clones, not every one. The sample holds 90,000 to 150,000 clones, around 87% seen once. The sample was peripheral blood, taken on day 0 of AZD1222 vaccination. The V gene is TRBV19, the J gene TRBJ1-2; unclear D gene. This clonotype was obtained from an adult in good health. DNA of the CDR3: TGTGCCAGTAGTACCCCTGGCTCACCTAACTATGGCTACACCTTC. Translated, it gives CASSTPGSPNYGYTF.